This T cell receptor (beta chain) was sequenced during a study of blood T cell repertoires in COVID-19. The overall study: Specimens from acute and convalescent COVID-19 originated in the United States, Italy and Spain. In each case, the material was cDNA or gDNA derived from T cells, B-cell-depleted T cells, or PBMCs.

Membership in each cohort depended on participant-reported clinical history. Sequencing was performed with immunoSEQ multiplex PCR; in TCRdb, only in-frame clones are kept and a portion is missing. The repertoire holds fewer than 250,000 clones, 87% seen once, with around 2.6% in the top ten. Sequenced: PBMCs or T cells enriched from blood (not recorded which). This clonotype was sampled from a woman aged 25 to 39 with acute COVID-19.

CDR3 nucleotide sequence: TGTGCCAGCACCTCGGGAGGAGATACGCAGTATTTT. This encodes CASTSGGDTQYF. The J gene is TRBJ2-3, the V gene TRBV3-1 (or the pseudogene TRBV3-2), with TRBD2 identical over 7 bases. CDR1 and CDR2 from the germline V gene are LGHDT and YNNKEL (reference sequence). This CDR3 is built from 12 residues. The ends lost 7 bases at V and 5 bases at J; junction bases unmatched: 3.